Listed below are T cell receptor beta chains from one sample, sequenced in a study of identical twins. In TCRdb, the 5' RACE reads were re-called with MiXCR into one record per CDR3 protein. The data hold about 430,000 distinct CDR3 sequences, with under 20% observed a single time. Sequencing was performed on naive T cells sorted from blood. All receptors come from a man in his fifties in good health. CDR3s include the opening cysteine and the closing phenylalanine or tryptophan. D genes are given only for firm matches. Where a row states a size, it is once, few, many or the class of an expanded clone; other rows omit it.

CDR3aa,CDR3nt,len,j_gene,abundance,d_gene,v_gene
CASSPDRTGTDTQYF,TGCGCCAGCAGCCCGGACAGGACGGGGACAGATACGCAGTATTTT,15,TRBJ2-3,-,TRBD1,TRBV5-1
CSASVDRGAEKLFF,TGCAGTGCTAGCGTCGACAGGGGCGCTGAAAAACTGTTTTTT,14,TRBJ1-4,-,TRBD1,TRBV20-1
CASSPLIAGGYEQYF,TGTGCCAGCAGCCCCCTCATAGCGGGAGGCTACGAGCAGTACTTC,15,TRBJ2-7,-,TRBD2,TRBV7-2
CSVFQGSTGELFF,TGCAGCGTTTTTCAGGGATCCACCGGGGAGCTGTTTTTT,13,TRBJ2-2,few,-,TRBV29-1
CASSQETARQYGYTF,TGCGCCAGCAGCCAAGAAACTGCCAGGCAGTATGGCTACACCTTC,15,TRBJ1-2,few,-,TRBV4-1
CASTSGRLSHNEQFF,TGTGCCAGCACTAGCGGGCGGCTGTCCCACAATGAGCAGTTCTTC,15,TRBJ2-1,-,TRBD2,TRBV12-3/TRBV12-4
CASSQEGRGVTEAFF,TGCGCCAGCAGCCAAGAGGGAAGGGGTGTTACTGAAGCTTTCTTT,15,TRBJ1-1,-,-,TRBV4-1
CASSLSSRGGTDTQYF,TGTGCCAGCAGCCTTAGTAGCCGGGGGGGCACAGATACGCAGTATTTT,16,TRBJ2-3,few,TRBD2,TRBV7-6
CASSIRQGGYEQYF,TGTGCCAGCAGTATCCGACAGGGTGGCTACGAGCAGTACTTC,14,TRBJ2-7,-,TRBD1,TRBV27
CASSQDIQTGGPGGPYEQYF,TGCGCCAGCAGCCAAGATATTCAAACAGGGGGCCCGGGAGGACCCTACGAGCAGTACTTC,20,TRBJ2-7,-,TRBD1,TRBV4-3
CASCSGQTEQYF,TGTGCCAGTTGTTCAGGGCAGACCGAGCAGTACTTC,12,TRBJ2-7,-,-,TRBV28
CASSESGLYNEQFF,TGCGCCAGCAGTGAGTCGGGCTTGTACAATGAGCAGTTCTTC,14,TRBJ2-1,few,-,TRBV10-1
CATRTGGLNEQFF,TGTGCCACCCGGACAGGGGGCCTTAATGAGCAGTTCTTC,13,TRBJ2-1,many,TRBD1,TRBV12-3/TRBV12-4
CASSSEPRTDTQYF,TGCGCCAGCAGCTCGGAACCTAGAACAGATACGCAGTATTTT,14,TRBJ2-3,-,-,TRBV5-1
CASSYSDRGPYEQYF,TGTGCCAGCAGTTACTCAGACAGGGGGCCGTACGAGCAGTACTTC,15,TRBJ2-7,-,TRBD1,TRBV6-5
CASSQQGRTDTQYF,TGTGCCAGCAGTCAACAGGGGAGGACAGATACGCAGTATTTT,14,TRBJ2-3,many,-,TRBV4-2
CASSEGWAGYEQYF,TGTGCCAGCAGCGAGGGGTGGGCAGGCTACGAGCAGTACTTC,14,TRBJ2-7,many,-,TRBV11-2
CSAKGPLGGNEQFF,TGCAGTGCTAAGGGGCCTTTGGGGGGCAATGAGCAGTTCTTC,14,TRBJ2-1,-,-,TRBV20-1
CASSLAGTGARGANVLTF,TGTGCCAGCAGTTTAGCCGGGACAGGGGCCCGCGGGGCCAACGTCCTGACTTTC,18,TRBJ2-6,-,TRBD1,TRBV12-3/TRBV12-4
CASSTRTSDNHNEQFF,TGTGCCAGCAGCACCCGGACTAGCGATAACCACAATGAGCAGTTCTTC,16,TRBJ2-1,-,TRBD2,TRBV7-3
CASSLFGTSGASSYNEQFF,TGTGCCAGCAGTTTATTCGGGACTAGCGGAGCTAGCTCCTACAATGAGCAGTTCTTC,19,TRBJ2-1,few,TRBD2,TRBV27
CASSGQEINYGYTF,TGTGCCAGCAGCGGACAAGAAATTAACTATGGCTACACCTTC,14,TRBJ1-2,few,-,TRBV7-9
CASSSRLGQMHEQYF,TGTGCCAGCAGCTCAAGACTAGGTCAAATGCACGAGCAGTACTTC,15,TRBJ2-7,few,-,TRBV7-2
CASRDSLHQPQHF,TGTGCCAGCAGAGACTCCTTGCATCAGCCCCAGCATTTT,13,TRBJ1-5,-,-,TRBV6-2/TRBV6-3
CASSFFSPGTTITYEQYF,TGTGCCAGCAGTTTCTTCTCGCCCGGGACAACTATTACCTACGAGCAGTACTTC,18,TRBJ2-7,few,-,TRBV6-5
CASSTRNHEQYF,TGTGCCAGCAGTACCAGAAATCACGAGCAGTACTTC,12,TRBJ2-7,few,-,TRBV6-2/TRBV6-3
CASSLMTLSTDTQYF,TGTGCCAGCAGCTTGATGACATTGAGCACAGATACGCAGTATTTT,15,TRBJ2-3,-,-,TRBV5-5
CASSSGTGIFNEQFF,TGTGCCAGCAGCTCCGGGACAGGGATTTTTAATGAGCAGTTCTTC,15,TRBJ2-1,many,TRBD1,TRBV7-2
CASSRGTVGEAFF,TGTGCCAGCAGCAGGGGGACAGTTGGTGAAGCTTTCTTT,13,TRBJ1-1,-,TRBD1,TRBV5-6
CSARVPDGGEAFF,TGCAGTGCTAGGGTACCTGATGGTGGTGAAGCTTTCTTT,13,TRBJ1-1,-,-,TRBV20-1
CASSSRGGGETIYF,TGTGCCAGCAGCTCAAGAGGGGGAGGAGAGACCATATATTTT,14,TRBJ1-3,few,-,TRBV3-1
CASSPRGAYYGYTF,TGTGCCAGCAGCCCGCGGGGGGCTTACTATGGCTACACCTTC,14,TRBJ1-2,-,-,TRBV9
CASSLGRVEAFF,TGTGCCAGCAGCTTGGGTAGGGTTGAAGCTTTCTTT,12,TRBJ1-1,many,-,TRBV5-6
CASSSLVDGYTF,TGTGCCAGCAGCTCCCTCGTCGATGGCTACACCTTC,12,TRBJ1-2,-,-,TRBV6-2/TRBV6-3
CASRWSPGDIQYF,TGTGCCAGCAGATGGAGCCCGGGGGACATTCAGTACTTC,13,TRBJ2-4,many,-,TRBV2
CAISDVTRGGELFF,TGTGCCATCAGTGACGTGACAAGGGGGGGGGAGCTGTTTTTT,14,TRBJ2-2,many,-,TRBV10-3
CASSLDSDTEAFF,TGCGCCAGCAGCTTGGACAGCGACACTGAAGCTTTCTTT,13,TRBJ1-1,many,-,TRBV5-1
CASTVLGTGDYEQYF,TGCGCCAGCACCGTACTGGGGACAGGGGATTACGAGCAGTACTTC,15,TRBJ2-7,many,TRBD1,TRBV5-1
CSARPDRGRTYEQYF,TGCAGTGCTAGACCCGACAGGGGGCGAACCTACGAGCAGTACTTC,15,TRBJ2-7,few,TRBD1,TRBV20-1
CASSYGGHRNSNQPQHF,TGTGCCAGCAGTTACGGGGGGCACAGGAATAGCAATCAGCCCCAGCATTTT,17,TRBJ1-5,few,-,TRBV6-2/TRBV6-3
CSVVGTLGSYEQYF,TGCAGCGTTGTCGGGACGCTAGGGTCCTACGAGCAGTACTTC,14,TRBJ2-7,few,-,TRBV29-1
CASSSNPGLAGIQETQYF,TGTGCCAGCAGCTCTAACCCTGGACTAGCGGGGATACAAGAGACCCAGTACTTC,18,TRBJ2-5,-,TRBD2,TRBV11-1
CASTPLGGEQFF,TGTGCCAGCACCCCCCTAGGAGGTGAGCAGTTCTTC,12,TRBJ2-1,many,-,TRBV28
CASSPAWGNSYEQYF,TGTGCCAGCAGTCCCGCGTGGGGAAACTCCTACGAGCAGTACTTC,15,TRBJ2-7,-,-,TRBV28
CASTLGGNAFF,TGTGCCAGCACCCTTGGGGGGAACGCTTTCTTT,11,TRBJ1-1,few,-,TRBV12-3/TRBV12-4
CATLRQGGLAGPAYEQYF,TGTGCCACCTTAAGACAGGGAGGACTGGCGGGACCGGCCTACGAGCAGTACTTC,18,TRBJ2-7,-,-,TRBV24-1
CASRTDRTGDNQPQHF,TGTGCCAGCAGAACCGATAGGACGGGAGACAATCAGCCCCAGCATTTT,16,TRBJ1-5,-,-,TRBV6-2/TRBV6-3
CSAPWNTGELFF,TGCAGTGCTCCCTGGAACACCGGGGAGCTGTTTTTT,12,TRBJ2-2,few,-,TRBV20-1
CASSEWGFNEQFF,TGTGCCAGCAGTGAATGGGGGTTCAATGAGCAGTTCTTC,13,TRBJ2-1,-,-,TRBV25-1
CASSRTDQETQYF,TGTGCCAGCAGCCGGACTGACCAAGAGACCCAGTACTTC,13,TRBJ2-5,many,-,TRBV12-3/TRBV12-4